Each of the 20 T cell receptor beta chains below was sequenced from the same sample in a study of T cells in Graves' hyperthyroidism and ophthalmopathy. TCR beta CDR3 regions were amplified from RNA. The TCR CDR3 first-round RT-PCR relied on the HTBI primer set. TCRdb independently ran MiXCR on the multiplex PCR reads; one entry per CDR3 protein. The repertoire has about 50,000 distinct CDR3 sequences, roughly 50% of them found once; the top ten carry around 12%. Sequencing was carried out using blood. The receptors were sampled from a woman under 40 with Graves' ophthalmopathy.

Judged by abundance, this clonotype is medium-sized. CDR3 in DNA: TGTGCCAGCAGCTCCCGGGAGAGCGGGGTTCACAATGAGCAGTTCTTC. Its protein product is CASSSRESGVHNEQFF. The chain joins TRBV7-2 to TRBJ2-1, with TRBD2 matching 7 bases. V lost 4 bases and J lost 5; bases outside the gene matches: 11. CDR1 is SGHTA and CDR2 is FQGNSA in the germline V gene. CDR3 length: 16 residues.

This clonotype was seen at least ten times. The CDR3 nucleotides read TGCGCCAGCAGCCAAGTCCCGGAATCAAGGGGGGGTCAGCCCCAGCATTTT. As protein: CASSQVPESRGGQPQHF. The chain combines TRBV4-1 with TRBJ1-5, with D possibly matching TRBD1 (6 bases). Germline values: CDR1 MGHRA, CDR2 YSYEKL. V lost 1 base and J lost 6, with 19 bases in between. The CDR3 totals 17 residues.

In regard to this clonotype: One end of the junction does not line up with germline, which may come from a read error. The rearrangement links TRBV30 to TRBJ1-5; a possible D gene is TRBD1 (5 bases). Germline assignment: CDR1 GTSNPN and CDR2 SVGIG (reference sequence). This CDR3 is 15 amino acids long. The chain's CDR3 is CACSGGNGVNQPQHF. The CDR3 nucleotides are TGTGCCTGTAGTGGGGGGAACGGGGTCAATCAGCCCCAGCATTTT.

J is TRBJ2-1 and V is TRBV7-3, with 15 nucleotides matching TRBD2. The CDR3 totals 18 residues. Germline V lookup: CDR1 SGHTA, CDR2 FQGTGA. V shed 3 bases and J 2 bases; nucleotides not matched to a gene: 5. DNA for the CDR3: TGTGCCAGCAGCTTGGGGGGGACTAGCGGGAGGACCTACAATGAGCAGTTCTTC. It codes for CASSLGGTSGRTYNEQFF.

This clonotype has at least ten counts. The chain has TRBV19 and TRBJ2-1; D ambiguous. Germline CDR1 and CDR2: LNHDA and SQIVND (reference sequence). V was trimmed by 3 bases and J by 2 bases, leaving 11 bases between them. CDR3 size: 15 residues. DNA for the CDR3: TGTGCCAGTAGTATCATGGCAAAACCCTACAATGAGCAGTTCTTC. As protein: CASSIMAKPYNEQFF.

This clonotype was seen repeatedly, ten times or more. The rearrangement joins TRBV19 to TRBJ1-5, with 8 bases lining up with TRBD1. The CDR3 is made up of 15 amino acids. Trimming at V came to 3 bases and at J to 3 bases, leaving 4 bases not matched to a gene. Germline CDR1 reads LNHDA; CDR2 reads SQIVND (reference sequence). The CDR3 DNA sequence: TGTGCCAGTAGTATTGACAGGGGCGTCAATCAGCCCCAGCATTTT. Residues: CASSIDRGVNQPQHF.

Details on this clonotype: A much larger clone lies a single base off, so this may be a read error. The chain employs TRBV28 and TRBJ2-5, with TRBD1 as a possible D gene (6 bases). There are 15 residues in the CDR3. The germline CDR1 and CDR2 sequences are MDHEN and SYDVKM. V was pared by 6 bases and J by 7 bases, with 21 bases between. The CDR3 DNA reads TGTGCCAGCAGAGGTAACAGGGTAACAAGAGGGACCCAGTACTTC. It is translated as CASRGNRVTRGTQYF.

In this sample, this clonotype turned up many times. The V and J genes are TRBV4-1 and TRBJ1-1, with 11 bases that match TRBD1. This CDR3 region has 16 residues. V dropped 4 bases and J dropped 5; count of bases not matched to a gene: 9. Germline V lookup: CDR1 MGHRA, CDR2 YSYEKL. This CDR3 is CASSPQDRGRGTEAFF. The CDR3, as DNA: TGCGCCAGCAGCCCGCAGGACAGGGGGCGCGGGACTGAAGCTTTCTTT.

Regarding this clonotype: This could be a read error, since a much larger clone is one nucleotide away. A read error is likely, as this CDR3 ends without the conserved phenylalanine or tryptophan. The CDR3 nucleotides read TGTGCCAGCAGCCCCCTAGGAGCGGGGAACGCCGGGGAGCTGTTTCTT. Amino acids: CASSPLGAGNAGELFL. The chain employs TRBV11-1 and TRBJ2-2, with 7 nucleotides matching TRBD2. The germline CDR1 and CDR2 sequences are SGHAT and FQDESV (reference sequence). This CDR3 is built from 16 residues.

A note on this clonotype: A read error may account for a junction end that differs from germline. This chain uses TRBV14 with TRBJ1-4; possible D gene TRBD1, 6 bases. CDR3 length equals 15 residues. Germline loops: CDR1 SGHDN, CDR2 FVKESK. The chain's CDR3 is CASSLSGATNEELFF. CDR3 coding DNA: TGTGCCAGCTCACTATCAGGGGCAACTAATGAAGAACTGTTTTTT.

The V and J genes are TRBV9 and TRBJ1-1, with D uncertain. The CDR3 length is 14 residues. V lost 3 bases and J 3 bases, leaving 12 bases between the germline ends. Germline CDR1 is SGDLS and CDR2 is YYNGEE. CDR3 sequence (DNA): TGTGCCAGCAGCGCTGAACGGGGTGACACTGAAGCTTTCTTT. The encoded protein is CASSAERGDTEAFF.

This rearrangement joins TRBV29-1 to TRBJ2-1; 14 bases align to TRBD2. The CDR3 is 17 amino acids. The germline V gene has CDR1 SQVTM and CDR2 ANQGSEA. V lost 6 bases, J lost 0 bases, and 7 bases stayed unmatched. CDR3 loop: CSVGLAGGPSSYNEQFF. Written as DNA, the CDR3 is TGCAGCGTCGGACTAGCGGGAGGACCAAGCTCCTACAATGAGCAGTTCTTC.

This clonotype was detected ten times or more. The chain employs TRBV7-2 and TRBJ1-2; TRBD1 is a possible D gene (6 bases). Trimming removed 0 bases at V and 8 bases at J, with 22 bases between. CDR1 is SGHTA, CDR2 FQGNSA, per germline. CDR3 length: 17 residues. CDR3 loop: CASSLAPLGGASGGYTF. The CDR3 DNA reads as TGTGCCAGCAGCTTAGCGCCTCTTGGGGGGGCATCGGGAGGCTACACCTTC.

This clonotype was observed many times. The chain employs TRBV29-1 and TRBJ1-1, with D unclear. The CDR3 consists of 13 residues. Germline CDR1 SQVTM, CDR2 ANQGSEA. CDR3: CIIRSGANTEAFF. For the CDR3, the DNA is TGCATCATTCGATCGGGAGCCAACACTGAAGCTTTCTTT. The full variable domain, with the rest looked up from reference TRBV29-1 and TRBJ1-1, is SAVISQKPSRDICQRGTSLTIQCQVDSQVTMMFWYRQQPGQSLTLIATANQGSEATYESGFVIDKFPISRPNLTFSTLTVSNMSPEDSSIYLCIIRSGANTEAFFGQGTRLTVV.

This clonotype has a count of ten or more. The J gene is TRBJ2-7, the V gene TRBV29-1, with 9 bases that match TRBD1. Per germline, CDR1 SQVTM and CDR2 ANQGSEA. V shed 3 bases and J 4 bases; nucleotides not matched to a gene: 1. The CDR3 consists of 12 residues. CDR3 bases: TGCAGCGTTGAGACAGGGGGATACGAGCAGTACTTC. Encoded protein: CSVETGGYEQYF.

The CDR3 loop reads CASSSRQGSSSEQYF. The CDR3 DNA sequence: TGTGCCAGCAGTTCAAGACAGGGTTCGAGTTCCGAGCAGTACTTC. The chain recombines TRBV28 with TRBJ2-7, with 7 bases identical to TRBD1. With 4 bases clipped from V and 6 bases from J, the junction kept 12 bases outside the gene matches. The CDR3 runs to 15 residues. Germline V gene lookup returns CDR1 MDHEN and CDR2 SYDVKM.

Comments on this clonotype: A read error is likely, as this CDR3 ends without the conserved phenylalanine or tryptophan. The genes are TRBV6-1 and TRBJ2-3, with D possibly matching TRBD1 (6 bases). Trimming left V 6 bases short and J 1 base short, with 11 bases between. This CDR3 has 14 amino acids. Germline V gene data show CDR1 as MNHNS and CDR2 as SASEGT. CDR3 protein: CASRGAEGTDTQYL. The CDR3 DNA follows: TGTGCCAGCAGGGGGGCAGAAGGCACAGATACGCAGTATCTT.

Regarding this clonotype: The junction shows a germline mismatch at one end, possibly a read error. This chain connects TRBV5-1 to TRBJ1-1; no clear D. The CDR3 runs to 14 residues. Germline V gives CDR1 SGHRS, CDR2 YFSETQ. The CDR3 DNA reads TGCGCCAGCGGCTTAGCGGGGATGAACACGGAAGCTTTCTTT. Protein product: CASGLAGMNTEAFF.

The chain couples TRBV2 to TRBJ1-3, with 7 bases matching TRBD1. After removal of 8 bases from V and 2 bases from J, the junction contained 6 bases not matched to a gene. This CDR3 region has 14 residues. Germline V gene data show CDR1 as SNHLY and CDR2 as FYNNEI. The CDR3 nucleotides are TGTGCCAGCGTAAGACAGGGCCCTGGAAACACCATATATTTT. Translating gives CASVRQGPGNTIYF.

Concerning this clonotype itself: A much larger clone differs from this one at a single base, so this may be a read error. V is TRBV28 and J is TRBJ2-1; 11 bases line up with TRBD2. This CDR3 contains 14 residues. The V gene's germline CDR1 is MDHEN and CDR2 SYDVKM. CDR3 amino acids: CASSIAGGNNEQLF. CDR3 in DNA: TGTGCCAGCAGTATAGCGGGAGGGAACAATGAGCAGCTCTTC.